This TCR beta chain was identified during a study of T cells in Graves' hyperthyroidism and ophthalmopathy. Study results and limitations: Model-based prediction identified ophthalmopathy a median 6.5 months prior to its onset.

Amplification yielded TCR beta CDR3 regions, with RNA transcripts as the source. The primer set for the first-round RT-PCR of the TCR CDR3 was HTBI. A single record per CDR3 protein comes from TCRdb applying MiXCR to the multiplex PCR reads. The sample yields some 400,000 distinct CDR3 sequences, approximately 15% seen once. Exclusion of a patient resulted from uncontrolled infection, other autoimmune disease, pregnancy or lactation. In its sample, this clonotype was seen many times. As yet, its antigen is unknown. The CDR3 contains 15 residues. Germline CDR1 KGHSH, CDR2 LQKENI. Trimming at V came to 4 bases and at J to 1 base, leaving 4 bases not matched to a gene.

The genes are TRBV18 and TRBJ2-3; 8 bases fit TRBD1. Sequenced input: blood. This clonotype originated in a woman aged 55-70 years with Graves' hyperthyroidism. CDR3 DNA sequence: TGTGCCAGCTCACGGACGGGACAGGGCACAGATACGCAGTATTTT. Its protein is CASSRTGQGTDTQYF.